The 28 T cell receptor beta chains presented below share a single source sample, sequenced in a study of blood T cells in healthy people across ages. Then a second PCR, running about 6 to 11 cycles, was carried out with a sample-barcoded 5' primer and a J-beta primer mix. MiXCR, run by TCRdb on the 5' RACE reads, gives a single entry per CDR3 protein. Among 1.2 million to 1.5 million distinct CDR3 sequences listed, roughly 40% were seen once. The source material was blood. The receptors derive from a woman aged 18-30 years in good health.

This clonotype was counted a few times. This chain uses TRBV28 with TRBJ2-7; D perhaps matches TRBD1 (6 bases). Trimming cost V 1 base and J 0 bases, with 16 bases left between them. The germline V gene encodes CDR1 MDHEN and CDR2 SYDVKM. This CDR3 comprises 17 residues. CDR3 nucleotides: TGTGCCAGCAGTTTATCCCCCTCCTCGACAGGCTCCTACGAGCAGTACTTC. Its protein product is CASSLSPSSTGSYEQYF.

In DNA, the CDR3 is TGTGCCAGCAGCGTTAAACGGACAGATACGCAGTATTTT. It codes for CASSVKRTDTQYF. The rearrangement uses TRBV9 and TRBJ2-3; D call uncertain. CDR3 length equals 13 residues. V dropped 2 bases and J dropped 3 bases, with 7 bases sitting between them. The germline gives CDR1 SGDLS, CDR2 YYNGEE.

The rearrangement uses TRBV14 and TRBJ2-1, with 9 bases lining up with TRBD2. Germline assignment: CDR1 SGHDN and CDR2 FVKESK. CDR3 size: 13 residues. Trimming removed 4 bases from V and 10 bases from J; junction bases left unmatched: 5. CDR3 in amino acids: CASSRTSAREQFF. The DNA for the CDR3 is TGTGCCAGCAGCCGGACTAGCGCGCGAGAGCAGTTCTTC.

This chain connects TRBV4-1 to TRBJ1-5; 11 bases are a match to TRBD1. With 4 bases clipped from V and 0 bases from J, the junction kept 11 bases outside the gene matches. This CDR3 contains 19 residues. The germline V gene has CDR1 MGHRA and CDR2 YSYEKL. The CDR3 protein is CASSPIPGQGAYSNQPQHF. In DNA, the CDR3 is TGCGCCAGCAGCCCGATCCCAGGACAGGGGGCCTATAGCAATCAGCCCCAGCATTTT.

This clonotype was counted ten times or more. V is TRBV2 and J is TRBJ2-4, with 7 bases fitting TRBD1. The CDR3 loop spans 12 amino acids. Per the germline V gene, CDR1 is SNHLY and CDR2 is FYNNEI. V was pared by 7 bases and J by 5 bases, with 2 bases of the junction left unmatched. The CDR3 spells CASNQGENIQYF. The CDR3 coding sequence is TGTGCCAGCAACCAGGGGGAAAACATTCAGTACTTC.

This sequence joins TRBV30 and TRBJ1-5; 9 bases fit TRBD1. J lost 1 base, V lost 0 bases, and 4 bases had no gene match. Per germline, CDR1 GTSNPN and CDR2 SVGIG (reference sequence). The CDR3 extends over 16 amino acids. CDR3 coding DNA: TGTGCCTGGAGTGTACGGGACAGGGCAAGCAATCAGCCCCAGCATTTT. Protein product: CAWSVRDRASNQPQHF.

The chain combines TRBV20-1 with TRBJ2-7, with 15 bases lining up with TRBD2. The DNA matches TRBJ2-5 better at its end, which makes the J call doubtful. The CDR3 runs 17 residues. Germline loops: CDR1 DFQATT, CDR2 SNEGSKA (reference sequence). The CDR3 region has the DNA TGCAGTGCTAGACCGAGGGGACTAGCGGGGGGCCAGCAGACCCAGTACTTC. Protein: CSARPRGLAGGQQTQYF.

Details on this clonotype: This could be a read error, since a much larger clone is one nucleotide away. The V call is TRBV2, the J call TRBJ2-3; the match to TRBD2 covers 9 bases. CDR3 size: 15 residues. V lost 6 bases to trimming and J lost 9 bases; unmatched junction nucleotides: 13. CDR1 SNHLY and CDR2 FYNNEI come from the germline V gene. CDR3 sequence: CASRRASGARGTQYF. The CDR3 DNA sequence: TGTGCCAGCAGGCGGGCTAGCGGGGCGAGGGGGACGCAGTATTTT.

DNA of the CDR3: TGTGCCTGGAGTGTACCTAGAGTTTACCAAGAGACCCAGTACTTC. This gives the protein CAWSVPRVYQETQYF. This sequence joins TRBV30 and TRBJ2-5; D gene unclear. The CDR3 is 15 residues long. With 0 bases removed from V and 0 bases from J, the gap between germline ends came to 11 bases. Germline loops: CDR1 GTSNPN, CDR2 SVGIG (reference sequence).

This clonotype has just a few counts. The V and J genes are TRBV6-5 and TRBJ2-7; 9 bases are shared with TRBD1. In germline, CDR1 is MNHEY, CDR2 SVGAGI. The length of the CDR3 is 13 residues. Trimming took 6 bases from V and 2 from J; bases not matched to a gene: 2. CDR3 DNA sequence: TGTGCCAGCAGGACAGGGGGGACCTACGAGCAGTACTTC. Its translation is CASRTGGTYEQYF.

The chain links TRBV7-3 to TRBJ2-3, with TRBD2 matching over 7 bases. CDR3 length equals 15 residues. The J segment lost 3 bases and the V segment lost 0 bases, leaving 3 bases of the junction unmatched. CDR1 SGHTA and CDR2 FQGTGA come from the germline V gene. The CDR3 protein is CASSLTREPTDTQYF. CDR3 nucleotide sequence: TGTGCCAGCAGCTTAACGCGGGAGCCGACAGATACGCAGTATTTT.

The V gene is TRBV3-1, the J gene TRBJ1-4; 11 bases align to TRBD1. Germline V CDR1 and CDR2: LGHDT, YNNKEL (reference sequence). J was trimmed by 3 bases and V by 5 bases; bases with no gene match: 5. This CDR3 region has 16 residues. In DNA form, the CDR3 reads TGTGCCAGCAGCAACCGGGACAGGGGGGCTAATGAAAAACTGTTTTTT. Translated, it gives CASSNRDRGANEKLFF. The full variable domain, rest sourced from reference TRBV3-1 and TRBJ1-4, is DTAVSQTPKYLVTQMGNDKSIKCEQNLGHDTMYWYKQDSKKFLKIMFSYNNKELIINETVPNRFSPKSPDKAHLNLHINSLELGDSAVYFCASSNRDRGANEKLFFGSGTQLSVL.

CDR3 sequence: CASTRAGVGNTDTQYF. The CDR3 coding sequence is TGTGCCAGCACACGAGCGGGAGTGGGGAACACAGATACGCAGTATTTT. This chain links TRBV27 with TRBJ2-3; 8 positions match TRBD2. The CDR3 spans 16 residues. V shed 7 bases and J 2 bases; nucleotides not matched to a gene: 11. Germline V gene data show CDR1 as MNHEY and CDR2 as SMNVEV (reference sequence).

About this clonotype itself: Without the conserved terminal phenylalanine or tryptophan, this CDR3 likely stems from a read error. J is TRBJ2-5 and V is TRBV2, with D unresolved. Trimming left V 7 bases short and J 5 bases short, with 14 bases between. Germline-derived CDR1 and CDR2 are SNHLY and FYNNEI. The CDR3 loop spans 13 amino acids. CDR3 region: CASTGRDSETQYL. CDR3 DNA sequence: TGTGCCAGCACCGGAAGGGATTCGGAGACCCAGTACTTA.

This clonotype was counted only a few times. This rearrangement joins TRBV29-1 to TRBJ2-5; TRBD2 matches 7 bases. The CDR3 totals 12 residues. Germline values: CDR1 SQVTM, CDR2 ANQGSEA. The V and J ends lost 8 bases and 11 bases, in that order; junction bases with no gene match: 14. CDR3 in amino acids: CSFGPAAGEQYF. The CDR3, as DNA: TGCAGCTTTGGACCGGCTGCGGGAGAGCAGTACTTC.

The chain has TRBV30 and TRBJ1-2; D gene uncertain. Germline CDR1 GTSNPN, CDR2 SVGIG (reference sequence). This CDR3 region has 13 residues. The V and J ends lost 3 bases and 3 bases respectively, with 11 bases between them. CDR3 in amino acids: CAWRTGSYYGYTF. CDR3 in DNA: TGTGCCTGGAGGACTGGGTCCTACTATGGCTACACCTTC.

The genes are TRBV7-2 and TRBJ2-3; D not certain. Trimming shortened V by 2 bases and J by 10 bases, and 10 bases separated the two germline ends. CDR3 size: 12 residues. Germline V lookup: CDR1 SGHTA, CDR2 FQGNSA. CDR3 in amino acids: CASSLIDLAQYF. CDR3 nucleotides: TGTGCCAGCAGCTTAATTGATCTGGCGCAGTATTTT.

This clonotype has ten or more counts. The chain combines TRBV6-1 with TRBJ2-3; D ambiguous. The V and J ends lost 4 bases and 2 bases respectively, with 10 bases between them. CDR1 and CDR2 (germline): MNHNS, SASEGT. The CDR3 runs to 14 residues. CDR3 sequence reads: CASSAGRSTDTQYF. CDR3 DNA sequence: TGTGCCAGCAGTGCGGGCAGGTCCACAGATACGCAGTATTTT.

This clonotype was seen a few times. This sequence joins TRBV12-5 and TRBJ2-5; 9 bases match TRBD2. The CDR3 sequence is 15 residues long. The V segment lost 0 bases and the J segment 6 bases; nucleotides outside the gene matches: 5. CDR1 and CDR2 (germline): LGHNT, FRNRAP. CDR3 amino acids: CASGLVAGGGKTQYF. DNA of the CDR3: TGTGCTAGTGGTTTGGTAGCGGGAGGAGGAAAGACCCAGTACTTC.

V is TRBV12-3 or TRBV12-4 and J is TRBJ2-3; D is perhaps TRBD2 (5 bases). With 6 bases removed from V and 3 bases from J, the gap between germline ends came to 13 bases. CDR3 length: 14 residues. The CDR3 nucleotides read TGTGCCAGCAGCCGGACTTATTCTACAGATACGCAGTATTTT. Protein product: CASSRTYSTDTQYF.

The gene calls are TRBV12-3 or TRBV12-4 and TRBJ1-3; TRBD1 matches at 7 bases. The CDR3 sequence is 16 residues long. J gave up 4 bases and V 5 bases, and 11 bases lay outside the gene matches. DNA for the CDR3: TGTGCCAGCAGTACAGCTGGGACAGTACGGGGAAACACCATATATTTT. Protein product: CASSTAGTVRGNTIYF.

The table lists this clonotype with a few counts. The chain carries TRBV10-3 and TRBJ2-7; 10 bases fit TRBD1. Germline V gene data show CDR1 as ENHRY and CDR2 as SYGVKD. This CDR3 has 15 amino acids. Trimming at V came to 3 bases and at J to 6 bases, leaving 8 bases not matched to a gene. The CDR3 loop reads CAISDVLGQGLEQYF. The CDR3 DNA follows: TGTGCCATCAGTGATGTCTTGGGACAGGGGCTCGAGCAGTACTTC.

The chain couples TRBV20-1 to TRBJ1-6, with 7 bases aligning to TRBD1. Trimming at V came to 7 bases and at J to 7 bases, leaving 10 bases not matched to a gene. The CDR3 runs to 14 residues. Germline values: CDR1 DFQATT, CDR2 SNEGSKA (reference sequence). CDR3 nucleotide sequence: TGCAGTGGATTGGGAGCGACAGGGAATTCACCCCTCCACTTT. This codes for CSGLGATGNSPLHF.

V gene TRBV5-6 combines with J gene TRBJ2-7; D gene ambiguous. Trimming removed 0 bases from V and 6 bases from J, with 7 bases in between. Germline loops: CDR1 SGHDT, CDR2 YYEEEE. The CDR3 is 12 residues long. CDR3 in amino acids: CASSLGSCEQYF. CDR3 bases: TGTGCCAGCAGCTTGGGTTCGTGCGAGCAGTACTTC.

This chain connects TRBV20-1 to TRBJ2-5; perhaps TRBD2 as D (6 bases). V was cut by 6 bases and J by 13 bases, with 18 bases left in between. The CDR3 length is 11 residues. Per germline, CDR1 DFQATT and CDR2 SNEGSKA (reference sequence). The CDR3 DNA reads as TGCAGTGCAGTAATTAGTTGGGGGGTGTACTTC. Its translation: CSAVISWGVYF.

This clonotype was found a few times. CDR3 DNA sequence: TGTGCCAGCAGCCCCGAGAGGGTTGGGGCGAACTATGGCTACACCTTC. Encoded protein: CASSPERVGANYGYTF. The V gene is TRBV9, the J gene TRBJ1-2; TRBD1 might be the D (5 bases). The germline CDR1 and CDR2 sequences are SGDLS and YYNGEE. The CDR3 runs 16 residues. The ends were cut back, 4 bases at V and 2 bases at J, with 18 bases in the middle.

The rearrangement links TRBV2 to TRBJ1-2; the match to TRBD1 covers 7 bases. The CDR3 spans 16 residues. Germline V gives CDR1 SNHLY, CDR2 FYNNEI. The junction had 13 bases not matched to a gene; V was cut back by 2 bases and J by 7 bases. For the CDR3, the DNA is TGTGCCAGCAGTGAAATCAGCGCGGCGTCAGGGGGTGGCTACACCTTC. Translation: CASSEISAASGGGYTF.

The chain joins TRBV3-1 to TRBJ2-7; TRBD2 matches 14 bases. The germline V gene encodes CDR1 LGHDT and CDR2 YNNKEL (reference sequence). Trimming at V came to 4 bases and at J to 0 bases, leaving 8 bases not matched to a gene. CDR3 length: 18 residues. The CDR3 loop reads CASSRGSTSGRASYEQYF. The CDR3 region has the DNA TGTGCCAGCAGCCGAGGATCGACTAGCGGGAGGGCCTCCTACGAGCAGTACTTC.